A single count supports the clone carrying this T cell receptor (beta chain). Its target is not known. Clones were read by immunoSEQ multiplex PCR, and TCRdb kept only the in-frame ones, dropping some. Of 130,000 to 150,000 clones in the sample, around nine tenths were seen once. Germline trimming cut 4 bases from V and 6 bases from J; bases unmatched to any gene: 3. CDR3 length equals 13 residues. CDR1 and CDR2 from the germline V gene are LGHNA and YNFKEQ. This entry is derived from a study of cytomegalovirus exposure and HLA in healthy donors. Study-level background: In a later analysis, it was reported that the 110 or so validation repertoires had been produced on the same platform as the 550 to 850 repertoires belonging to the first cohort.

Study outcomes and limitations: Some public TCRs appeared in many individuals, while most sequences were rare. Later, an analysis found that TCR clusters from the first cohort tended to co-occur in the 120 validation repertoires. Associated with cytomegalovirus, according to the listing, were 164 TCR beta chains.

This clonotype originated in a woman aged 18-29 years in good health and CMV-seropositive. The sequencing sample was made of PBMCs. The chain combines TRBV4-2 with TRBJ2-1, with TRBD1 matching 7 bases. The CDR3 is CASSPRQGNEQFF. Written as DNA, the CDR3 is TGTGCCAGCAGCCCCCGACAGGGCAATGAGCAGTTCTTC.